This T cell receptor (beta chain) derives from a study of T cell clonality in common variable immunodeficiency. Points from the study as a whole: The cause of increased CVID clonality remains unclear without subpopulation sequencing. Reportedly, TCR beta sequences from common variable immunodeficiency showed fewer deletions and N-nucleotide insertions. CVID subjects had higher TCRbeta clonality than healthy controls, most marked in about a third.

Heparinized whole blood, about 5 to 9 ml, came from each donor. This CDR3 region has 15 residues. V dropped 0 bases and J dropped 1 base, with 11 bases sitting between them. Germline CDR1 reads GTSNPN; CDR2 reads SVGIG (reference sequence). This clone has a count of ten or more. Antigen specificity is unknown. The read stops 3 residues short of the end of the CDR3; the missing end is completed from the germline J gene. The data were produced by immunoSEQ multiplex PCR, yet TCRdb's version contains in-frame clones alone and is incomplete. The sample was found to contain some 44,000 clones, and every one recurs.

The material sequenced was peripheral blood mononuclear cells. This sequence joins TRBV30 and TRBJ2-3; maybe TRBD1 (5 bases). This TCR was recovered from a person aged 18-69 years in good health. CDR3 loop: CAWSVGELRTDTQYF. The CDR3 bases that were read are TGTGCCTGGAGTGTAGGGGAACTCCGCACAGATACG.